This T cell receptor (beta chain) stems from a study of T cell responses to AZD1222 COVID-19 vaccine. Assay used: immunoSEQ multiplex PCR; TCRdb lists only in-frame clones, some missing. The data contain 80,000 to 130,000 clones, roughly 89% of them singletons. V gave up 4 bases and J gave up 4 bases; unmatched junction bases: 4. The CDR3 runs to 15 residues. Per the germline V gene, CDR1 is MNHEY and CDR2 is SVGAGI. The gene calls are TRBV6-5 and TRBJ2-7; 13 nucleotides match TRBD2. The receptor comes from an adult in good health. This specimen consisted of peripheral blood, obtained on day 0 of AZD1222 vaccination. The CDR3 nucleotides read TGTGCCAGCAGTTCGGGGACTAGCGGGGTGTACGAGCAGTACTTC. As protein: CASSSGTSGVYEQYF.